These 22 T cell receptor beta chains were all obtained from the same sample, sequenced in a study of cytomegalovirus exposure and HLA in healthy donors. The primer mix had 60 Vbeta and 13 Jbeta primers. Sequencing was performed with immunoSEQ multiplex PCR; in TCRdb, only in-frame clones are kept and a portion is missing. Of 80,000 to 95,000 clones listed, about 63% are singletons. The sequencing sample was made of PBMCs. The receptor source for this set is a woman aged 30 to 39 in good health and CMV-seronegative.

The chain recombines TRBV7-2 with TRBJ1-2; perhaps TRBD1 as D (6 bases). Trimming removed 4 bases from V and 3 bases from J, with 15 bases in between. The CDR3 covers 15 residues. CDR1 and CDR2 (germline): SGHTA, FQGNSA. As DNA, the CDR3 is TGTGCCAGCAGCTCCTATCAGGGGTCATACTATGGCTACACCTTC. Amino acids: CASSSYQGSYYGYTF.

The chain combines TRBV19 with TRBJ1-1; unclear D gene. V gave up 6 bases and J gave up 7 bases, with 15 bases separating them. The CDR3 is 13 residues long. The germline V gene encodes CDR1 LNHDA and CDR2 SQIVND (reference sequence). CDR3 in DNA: TGTGCCAGTAGATCAGGCGGGCAGAATGAAGCTTTCTTT. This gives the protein CASRSGGQNEAFF.

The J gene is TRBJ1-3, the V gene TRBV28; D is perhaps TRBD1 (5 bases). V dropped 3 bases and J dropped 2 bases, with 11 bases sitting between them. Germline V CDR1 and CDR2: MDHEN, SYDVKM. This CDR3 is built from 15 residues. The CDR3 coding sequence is TGTGCCAGCAGTTTTCAGGGTAGGACTGGAAACACCATATATTTT. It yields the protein CASSFQGRTGNTIYF.

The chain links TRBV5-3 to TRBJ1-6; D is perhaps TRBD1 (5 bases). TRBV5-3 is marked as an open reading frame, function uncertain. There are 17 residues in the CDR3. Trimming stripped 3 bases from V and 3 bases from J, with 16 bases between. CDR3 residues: CARSWDLLGLYNSPLHF. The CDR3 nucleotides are TGTGCCAGAAGCTGGGACTTGTTGGGGCTCTATAATTCACCCCTCCACTTT.

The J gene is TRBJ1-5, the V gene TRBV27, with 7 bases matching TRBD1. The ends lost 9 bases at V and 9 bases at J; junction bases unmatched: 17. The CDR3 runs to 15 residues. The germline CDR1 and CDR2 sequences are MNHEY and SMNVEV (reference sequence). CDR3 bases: TGTGCCAGTCCTACGACAGGGTCAGGCATCCCGCCCCAGCATTTT. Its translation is CASPTTGSGIPPQHF.

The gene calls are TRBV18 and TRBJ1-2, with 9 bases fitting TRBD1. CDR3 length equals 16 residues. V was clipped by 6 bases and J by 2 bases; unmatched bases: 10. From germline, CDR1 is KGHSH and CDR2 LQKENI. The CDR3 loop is CASSPGTGIANYGYTF. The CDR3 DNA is TGTGCCAGCTCCCCCGGGACAGGGATAGCCAACTATGGCTACACCTTC. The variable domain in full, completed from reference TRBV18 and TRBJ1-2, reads NAGVMQNPRHLVRRRGQEARLRCSPMKGHSHVYWYRQLPEEGLKFMVYLQKENIIDESGMPKERFSAEFPKEGPSILRIQQVVRGDSAAYFCASSPGTGIANYGYTFGSGTRLTVV.

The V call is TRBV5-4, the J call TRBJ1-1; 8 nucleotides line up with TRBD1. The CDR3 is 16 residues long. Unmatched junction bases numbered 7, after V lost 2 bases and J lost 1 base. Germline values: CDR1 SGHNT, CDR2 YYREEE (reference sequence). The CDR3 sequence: CASSLGDRGWNTEAFF. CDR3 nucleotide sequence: TGTGCCAGCAGCTTAGGAGACAGGGGCTGGAACACTGAAGCTTTCTTT.

The DNA for the CDR3 is TGTGCCAGCTCAGGAACAGGGGGCTATGGCTACACCTTC. Its translation is CASSGTGGYGYTF. The chain joins TRBV18 to TRBJ1-2; 8 bases are shared with TRBD1. Germline V gene lookup returns CDR1 KGHSH and CDR2 LQKENI. V lost 5 bases, J lost 4 bases, and 3 bases stayed unmatched. The CDR3 sequence is 13 residues long.

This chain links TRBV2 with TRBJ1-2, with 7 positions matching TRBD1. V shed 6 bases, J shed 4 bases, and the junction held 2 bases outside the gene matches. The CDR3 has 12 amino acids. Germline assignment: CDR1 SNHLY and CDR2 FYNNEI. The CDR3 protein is CASSTGAYGYTF. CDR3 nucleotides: TGTGCCAGCAGCACAGGGGCCTATGGCTACACCTTC.

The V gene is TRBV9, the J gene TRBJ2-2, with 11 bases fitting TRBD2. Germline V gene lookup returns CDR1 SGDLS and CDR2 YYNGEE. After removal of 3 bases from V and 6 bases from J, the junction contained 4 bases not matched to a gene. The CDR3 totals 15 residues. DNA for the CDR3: TGTGCCAGCAGCGAACTAGCGGGGGCCCCCGGGGAGCTGTTTTTT. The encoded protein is CASSELAGAPGELFF.

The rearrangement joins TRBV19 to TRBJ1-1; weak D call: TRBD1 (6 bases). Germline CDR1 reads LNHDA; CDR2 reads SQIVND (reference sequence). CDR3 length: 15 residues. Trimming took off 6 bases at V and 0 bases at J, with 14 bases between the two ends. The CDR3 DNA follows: TGTGCCAGTAGCCCGACAGGTGGAGTGAACACTGAAGCTTTCTTT. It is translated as CASSPTGGVNTEAFF.

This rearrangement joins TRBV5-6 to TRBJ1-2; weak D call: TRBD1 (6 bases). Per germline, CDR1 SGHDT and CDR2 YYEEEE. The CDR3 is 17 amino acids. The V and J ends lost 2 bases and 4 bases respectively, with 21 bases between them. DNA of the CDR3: TGTGCCAGCAGCTTTCCCCCACCGACGGGGGGCCGCTATGGCTACACCTTC. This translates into CASSFPPPTGGRYGYTF.

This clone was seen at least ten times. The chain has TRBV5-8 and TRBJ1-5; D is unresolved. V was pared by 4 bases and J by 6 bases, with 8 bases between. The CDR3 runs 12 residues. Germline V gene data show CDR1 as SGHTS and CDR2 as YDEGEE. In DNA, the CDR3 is TGTGCCAGCAGCCCCACAGCTCAGCCCCAGCATTTT. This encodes CASSPTAQPQHF.

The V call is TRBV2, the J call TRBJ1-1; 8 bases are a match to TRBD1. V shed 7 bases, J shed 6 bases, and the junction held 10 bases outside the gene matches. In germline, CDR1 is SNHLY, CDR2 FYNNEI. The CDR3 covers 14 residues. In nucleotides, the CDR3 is TGTGCCAGCACTAGGACAGGGACCTTTCCTGAAGCTTTCTTT. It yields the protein CASTRTGTFPEAFF.

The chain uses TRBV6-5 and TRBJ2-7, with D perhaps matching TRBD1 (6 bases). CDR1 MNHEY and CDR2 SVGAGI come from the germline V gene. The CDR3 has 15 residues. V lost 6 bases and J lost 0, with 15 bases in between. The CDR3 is CASSPGHGSSYEQYF. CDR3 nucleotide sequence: TGTGCCAGCAGCCCGGGACACGGTAGCTCCTACGAGCAGTACTTC.

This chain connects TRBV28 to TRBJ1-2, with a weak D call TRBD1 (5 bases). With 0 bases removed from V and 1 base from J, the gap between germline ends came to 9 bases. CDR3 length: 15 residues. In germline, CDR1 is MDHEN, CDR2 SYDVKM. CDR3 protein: CASSLWRQRNYGYTF. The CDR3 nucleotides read TGTGCCAGCAGTTTATGGCGACAGCGTAACTATGGCTACACCTTC.

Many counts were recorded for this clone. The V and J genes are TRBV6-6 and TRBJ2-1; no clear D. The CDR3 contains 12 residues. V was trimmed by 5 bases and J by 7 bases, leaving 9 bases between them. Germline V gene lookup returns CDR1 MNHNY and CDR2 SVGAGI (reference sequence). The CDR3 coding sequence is TGTGCCAGCAGTCGCCCACGGAATGAGCAGTTCTTC. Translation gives CASSRPRNEQFF.

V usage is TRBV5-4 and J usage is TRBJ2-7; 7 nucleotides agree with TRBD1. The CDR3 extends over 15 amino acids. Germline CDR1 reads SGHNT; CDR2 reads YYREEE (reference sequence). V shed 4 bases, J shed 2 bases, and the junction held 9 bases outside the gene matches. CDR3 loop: CASSGKTGQTYEQYF. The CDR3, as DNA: TGTGCCAGCAGCGGGAAGACGGGACAGACCTACGAGCAGTACTTC.

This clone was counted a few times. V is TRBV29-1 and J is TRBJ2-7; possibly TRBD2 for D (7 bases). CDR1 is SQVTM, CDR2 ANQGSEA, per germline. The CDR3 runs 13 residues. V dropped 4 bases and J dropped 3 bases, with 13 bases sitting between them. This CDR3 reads CSVAGGGNYEQYF. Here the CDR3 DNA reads TGCAGCGTTGCGGGGGGCGGGAACTACGAGCAGTACTTC.

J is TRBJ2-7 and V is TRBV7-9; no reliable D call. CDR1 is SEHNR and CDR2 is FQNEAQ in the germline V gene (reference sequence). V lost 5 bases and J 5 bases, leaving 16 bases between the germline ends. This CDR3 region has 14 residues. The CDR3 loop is CASSIYPPVDEQYF. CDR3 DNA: TGTGCCAGCAGCATTTATCCTCCCGTCGACGAGCAGTACTTC.

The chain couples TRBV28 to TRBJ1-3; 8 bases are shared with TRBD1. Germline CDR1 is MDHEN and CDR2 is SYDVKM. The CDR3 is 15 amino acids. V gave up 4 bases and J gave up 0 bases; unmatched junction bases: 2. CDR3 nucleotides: TGTGCCAGCAGTTCGGGACAGGTCTCTGGAAACACCATATATTTT. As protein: CASSSGQVSGNTIYF.

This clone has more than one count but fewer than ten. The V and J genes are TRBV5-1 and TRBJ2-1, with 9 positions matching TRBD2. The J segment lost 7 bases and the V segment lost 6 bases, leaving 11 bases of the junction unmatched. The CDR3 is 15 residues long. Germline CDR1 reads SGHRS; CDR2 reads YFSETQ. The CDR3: CASTAGGAGENEQFF. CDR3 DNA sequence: TGCGCCAGCACCGCGGGAGGGGCAGGGGAAAATGAGCAGTTCTTC.